This T cell receptor (beta chain) was obtained from a study of shared clonotypes between healthy human individuals (dated by TCRdb to 2020 to 2022). Regarding the research as a whole: Three men and two women, aged 18 to 49 years, made up the cohort. For each donor, CD4 naive and CD4 memory were each run on three plates, CD8 naive on two plates, and CD8 memory on one plate. Blood TCR repertoires of roughly five healthy adults were deeply sequenced to estimate repertoire size and the extent of clonotype sharing between individuals. Libraries were prepared and TCR repertoires were sequenced by different laboratories using diverse techniques, in order to increase sequencing depth and limit assay-specific biases. Per donor, leukapheresis produced somewhere between about 0.9 and 9 billion PBMCs.

Worth noting for this clone: There is no known antigen for this receptor. Base qualities are not recorded, but no much larger clone differs from it by a single base.

Using the deep immunoSEQ assay, TCR CDR3 regions were amplified from genomic DNA by multiplex PCR. Extracted genomic DNA from each cell subset was distributed evenly across all wells of several immunoSEQ 96-well plates, and each plate was treated as a replicate. Each replicate PCR for sorted subsets received roughly 0.2 ug genomic DNA, equal to about 30,000 T cell genomes. Purified libraries were quantified with a Qubit 3.0 fluorometer, sized on a Bioanalyzer 2100, and re-quantified with the KAPA Library Quantification kit. Every immunoSEQ 96-well plate was sequenced on a separate single-read 150-cycle Illumina NextSeq 550 flow cell. The paper's data handling went like this. The immunoSEQ output contained only junctional sequences without quality scores, so filtering could not match that applied to full-length reads. Sequences were annotated with PyIR, a Python wrapper for IgBLAST v1.9, and V/J genes and CDR3 were assigned using IMGT germline references. Reads were removed for weak V/J assignments (E-value above 1e-6), missing CDR3, stop codons, out-of-frame junctions, or ambiguous translated residues. V3J clonotypes were defined as sequences sharing an identical inferred V gene, J gene, and CDR3 amino acid sequence. To compute the percentage overlap between repertoires, the number of shared unique clonotypes was divided by the size of the smaller repertoire. RTK rarefaction, the Chao1 estimator, and Recon v2.1 estimates of unobserved clonotypes were used to assess repertoire richness. For all TCRbeta clonotypes obtained by the gDNA method from several donors, generation probabilities were computed with OLGA. The clones in this table, taken by TCRdb from immuneACCESS, are in-frame only. Not every clone is retained; where verified, under half of the shortfall comes from an unresolved V gene, and the cause of the rest is unknown. That table gives V, J and clone size, and the DNA gave D and trimming. The sample table lists about 2 million clones, approximately 95% of them with a count of one. The ten largest make up more than 0.1% of the sample.

What the research found in general, with its limitations: Even with the large sequencing depth, rarefaction of the sorted-subset datasets indicated that sequencing was incomplete. Estimated clonotype richness was generally larger for naive than for memory subsets. Because the study included only a small number of donors, the genetic and exposure-history diversity represented was limited. Only blood was sampled, and tissue TCR repertoires likely differ from those in blood. Clonotypes shared by all four sorted-subset donors showed higher generation probabilities than non-shared clonotypes. When a handful of donors were compared, the shared fraction of clonotypes was 5% to 6.5% for naive CD4, around 3.6% for naive CD8, more than 2% for memory CD4, and around 0.4% for memory CD8. Pairwise subsampling indicated that sequencing depth was expected to affect the degree of clonotype sharing among donors.

Healthy HIV-negative adults with no recently reported acute infections or vaccinations were included as donors. All donors were Caucasian adults living in Nashville, Tennessee, USA. CD4+ T cells were enriched by magnetic negative selection; naive cells were then positively selected on CD45RA, and the negative fraction formed the memory subset. After blood collection by leukapheresis, PBMCs were isolated using Ficoll-Histopaque density gradient centrifugation and then cryopreserved in the vapor phase of liquid nitrogen. Analytical flow cytometry was used to check the purity and quantity of every magnetically sorted T cell population. Genomic DNA was isolated from every sorted fraction and measured by UV absorbance on a Nanodrop 2000c. This receptor was taken from a man between 18 and 35 years old in good health. Sequencing was carried out using naive CD4+ T cells sorted from blood. Per the publication, the cell subset or site label means: CD45RA+ positively selected.

For the CDR3, the sequence is CASSNLQGAQYEQYF. The nucleotide sequence reads as follows: TGCGCCAGCAGCAACCTACAGGGGGCTCAATACGAGCAGTACTTC. The chain is encoded by TRBV5-1 joined to TRBJ2-7; 9 junctional bases match TRBD1. Germline trimming: 4 bases from V, 4 bases from J; junction bases outside gene matches: 9. The CDR3, cysteine through phenylalanine, is 15 amino acids long. The only DNA kept is the CDR3, 45 bases in frame from the first base. CDR1 and CDR2, looked up from the germline V gene, are SGHRS and YFSETQ.